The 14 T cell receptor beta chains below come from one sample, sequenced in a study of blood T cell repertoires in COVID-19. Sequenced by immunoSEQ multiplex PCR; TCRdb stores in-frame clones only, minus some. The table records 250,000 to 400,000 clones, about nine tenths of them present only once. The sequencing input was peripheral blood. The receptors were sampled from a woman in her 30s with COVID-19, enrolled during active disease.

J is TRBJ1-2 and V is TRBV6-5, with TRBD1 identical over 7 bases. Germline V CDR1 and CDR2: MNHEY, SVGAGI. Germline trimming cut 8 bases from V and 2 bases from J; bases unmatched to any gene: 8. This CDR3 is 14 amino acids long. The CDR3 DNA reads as TGTGCCAGCCGGCAAACGGGACAGAACTATGGCTACACCTTC. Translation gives CASRQTGQNYGYTF.

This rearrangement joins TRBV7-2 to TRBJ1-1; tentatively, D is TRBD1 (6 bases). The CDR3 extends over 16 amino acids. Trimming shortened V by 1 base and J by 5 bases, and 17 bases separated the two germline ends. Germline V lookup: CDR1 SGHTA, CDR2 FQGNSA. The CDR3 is CASSLVQGIIGTEAFF. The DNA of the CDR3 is TGTGCCAGCAGCTTAGTACAGGGAATCATTGGAACTGAAGCTTTCTTT.

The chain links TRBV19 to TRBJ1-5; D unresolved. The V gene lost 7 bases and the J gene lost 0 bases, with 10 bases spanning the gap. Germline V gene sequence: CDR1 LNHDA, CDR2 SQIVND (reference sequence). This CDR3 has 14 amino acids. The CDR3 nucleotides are TGTGCCAGTAATTCCGGACTTAGCAATCAGCCCCAGCATTTT. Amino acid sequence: CASNSGLSNQPQHF.

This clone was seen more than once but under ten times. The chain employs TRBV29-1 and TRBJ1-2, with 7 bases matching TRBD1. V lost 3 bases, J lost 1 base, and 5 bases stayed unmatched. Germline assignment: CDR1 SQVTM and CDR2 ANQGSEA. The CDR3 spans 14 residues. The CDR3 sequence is CSVDPTGDNYGYTF. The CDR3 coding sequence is TGCAGCGTTGATCCAACAGGGGATAACTATGGCTACACCTTC.

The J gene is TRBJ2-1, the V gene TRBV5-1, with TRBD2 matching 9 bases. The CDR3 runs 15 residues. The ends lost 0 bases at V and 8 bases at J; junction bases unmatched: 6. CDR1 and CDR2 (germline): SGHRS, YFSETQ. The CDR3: CASSLAAGGVDEQFF. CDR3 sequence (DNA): TGCGCCAGCAGCTTGGCAGCGGGGGGAGTCGATGAGCAGTTCTTC.

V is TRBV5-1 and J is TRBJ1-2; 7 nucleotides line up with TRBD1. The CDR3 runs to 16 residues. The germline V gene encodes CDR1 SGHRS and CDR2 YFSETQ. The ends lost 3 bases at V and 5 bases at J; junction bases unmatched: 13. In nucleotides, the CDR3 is TGCGCCAGCAGCTGGATGGGACAGAGTGGAGGGTATGGCTACACCTTC. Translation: CASSWMGQSGGYGYTF.

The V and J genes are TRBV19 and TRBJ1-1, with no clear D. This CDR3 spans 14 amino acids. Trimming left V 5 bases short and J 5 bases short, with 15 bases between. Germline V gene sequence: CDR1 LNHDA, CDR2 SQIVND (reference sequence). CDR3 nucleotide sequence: TGTGCCAGTAGTCAAGGCGGGGTCGGAACTGAAGCTTTCTTT. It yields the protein CASSQGGVGTEAFF.

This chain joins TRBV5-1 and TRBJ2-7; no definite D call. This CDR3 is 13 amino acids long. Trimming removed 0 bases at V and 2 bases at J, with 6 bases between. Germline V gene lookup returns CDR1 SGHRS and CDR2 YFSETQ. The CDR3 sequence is CASSLVSPYEQYV. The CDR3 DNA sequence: TGCGCCAGCAGCTTGGTTAGCCCCTACGAGCAGTACGTC.

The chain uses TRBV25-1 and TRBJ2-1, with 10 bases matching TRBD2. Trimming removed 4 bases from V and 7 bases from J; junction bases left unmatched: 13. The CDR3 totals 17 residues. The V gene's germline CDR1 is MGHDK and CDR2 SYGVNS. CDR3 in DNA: TGTGCCAGCAGTGCCTTAGGAACTAGCGGGGTTTCAAATGAGCAGTTCTTC. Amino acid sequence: CASSALGTSGVSNEQFF.

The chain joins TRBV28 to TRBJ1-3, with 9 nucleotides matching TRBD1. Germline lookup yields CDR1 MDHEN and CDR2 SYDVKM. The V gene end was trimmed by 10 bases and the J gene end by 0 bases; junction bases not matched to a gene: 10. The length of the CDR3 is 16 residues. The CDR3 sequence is CATRQGVLLSGNTIYF. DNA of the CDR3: TGTGCCACTCGACAGGGGGTCCTTCTCTCTGGAAACACCATATATTTT.

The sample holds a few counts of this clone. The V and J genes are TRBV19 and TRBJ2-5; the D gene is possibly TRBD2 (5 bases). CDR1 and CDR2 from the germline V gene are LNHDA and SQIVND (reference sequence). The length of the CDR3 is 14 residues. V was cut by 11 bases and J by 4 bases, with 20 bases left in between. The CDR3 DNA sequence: TGTGCCCAGGTCCCGGACGGAGGAAGAGAGACCCAGTACTTC. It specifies CAQVPDGGRETQYF.

In DNA form, the CDR3 reads TGTGCCAGTAGCGAGGACAGGTCGGAAGAAAAACTGTTTTTT. The encoded protein is CASSEDRSEEKLFF. V gene TRBV19 combines with J gene TRBJ1-4; 7 nucleotides line up with TRBD1. V dropped 6 bases and J dropped 8; count of bases not matched to a gene: 9. This CDR3 contains 14 residues. Germline lookup yields CDR1 LNHDA and CDR2 SQIVND (reference sequence). Full variable domain (outside the CDR3, taken from reference TRBV19 and TRBJ1-4): DGGITQSPKYLFRKEGQNVTLSCEQNLNHDAMYWYRQDPGQGLRLIYYSQIVNDFQKGDIAEGYSVSREKKESFPLTVTSAQKNPTAFYLCASSEDRSEEKLFFGSGTQLSVL.

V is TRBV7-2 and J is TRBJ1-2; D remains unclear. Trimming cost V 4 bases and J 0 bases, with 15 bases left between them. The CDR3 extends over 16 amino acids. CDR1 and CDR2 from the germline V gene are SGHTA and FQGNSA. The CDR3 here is CASSWPGSNSNYGYTF. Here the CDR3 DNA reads TGTGCCAGCAGCTGGCCGGGGAGCAACTCTAACTATGGCTACACCTTC. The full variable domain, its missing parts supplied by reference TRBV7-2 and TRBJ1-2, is GAGVSQSPSNKVTEKGKDVELRCDPISGHTALYWYRQSLGQGLEFLIYFQGNSAPDKSGLPSDRFSAERTGGSVSTLTIQRTQQEDSAVYLCASSWPGSNSNYGYTFGSGTRLTVV.

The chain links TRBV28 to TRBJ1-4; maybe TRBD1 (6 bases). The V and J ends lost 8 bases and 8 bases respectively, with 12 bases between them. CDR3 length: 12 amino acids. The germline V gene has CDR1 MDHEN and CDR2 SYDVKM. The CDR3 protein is CASGGAREKLFF. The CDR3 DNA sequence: TGTGCCAGCGGGGGGGCTAGGGAAAAACTGTTTTTT. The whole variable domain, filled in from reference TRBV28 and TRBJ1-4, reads DVKVTQSSRYLVKRTGEKVFLECVQDMDHENMFWYRQDPGLGLRLIYFSYDVKMKEKGDIPEGYSVSREKKERFSLILESASTNQTSMYLCASGGAREKLFFGSGTQLSVL.